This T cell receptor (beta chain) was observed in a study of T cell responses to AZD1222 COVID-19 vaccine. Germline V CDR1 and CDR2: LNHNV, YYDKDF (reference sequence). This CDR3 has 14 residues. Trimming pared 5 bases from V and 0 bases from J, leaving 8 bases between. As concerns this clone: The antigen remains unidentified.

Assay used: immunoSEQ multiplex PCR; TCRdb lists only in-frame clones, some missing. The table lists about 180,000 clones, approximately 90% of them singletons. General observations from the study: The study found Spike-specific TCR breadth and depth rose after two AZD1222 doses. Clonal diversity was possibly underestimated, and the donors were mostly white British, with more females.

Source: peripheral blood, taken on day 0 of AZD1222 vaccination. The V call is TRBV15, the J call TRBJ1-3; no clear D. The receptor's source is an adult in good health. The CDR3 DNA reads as TGTGCCACCAGCGTTTGGGGCTCTGGAAACACCATATATTTT. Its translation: CATSVWGSGNTIYF.